This TCR beta chain came from a study of cytomegalovirus exposure and HLA in healthy donors. Overall study context: The approximately 130 validation repertoires were reported in a later analysis to have been generated on the same platform as the approximately 700 first-cohort repertoires.

Here immunoSEQ multiplex PCR was the method, and the copy in TCRdb shows in-frame clones only, minus some. The repertoire holds 110,000 to 150,000 clones, with roughly 90% as singletons. The donors were part of the validation cohort of some 120 subjects. That cohort was separate from the first cohort, which comprised about 730 subjects. The study, taken as a whole, reports: In vitro experiments confirmed that a few CMV-associated chains were specific for CMV antigens.

As concerns this clone: Its specificity is unknown.

V lost 5 bases to trimming and J lost 2 bases, with 12 bases between them. Germline CDR1 and CDR2: SGHVS and FNYEAQ. The CDR3 contains 15 residues. The sequence came from a man between 18 and 29 years old in good health and CMV-seronegative. The specimen was PBMCs. V usage is TRBV7-6 and J usage is TRBJ2-2; D might be TRBD2 (6 bases). CDR3 nucleotides: TGTGCCAGCAGCCCTACTAGCTTTAACACCGGGGAGCTGTTTTTT. Protein: CASSPTSFNTGELFF.